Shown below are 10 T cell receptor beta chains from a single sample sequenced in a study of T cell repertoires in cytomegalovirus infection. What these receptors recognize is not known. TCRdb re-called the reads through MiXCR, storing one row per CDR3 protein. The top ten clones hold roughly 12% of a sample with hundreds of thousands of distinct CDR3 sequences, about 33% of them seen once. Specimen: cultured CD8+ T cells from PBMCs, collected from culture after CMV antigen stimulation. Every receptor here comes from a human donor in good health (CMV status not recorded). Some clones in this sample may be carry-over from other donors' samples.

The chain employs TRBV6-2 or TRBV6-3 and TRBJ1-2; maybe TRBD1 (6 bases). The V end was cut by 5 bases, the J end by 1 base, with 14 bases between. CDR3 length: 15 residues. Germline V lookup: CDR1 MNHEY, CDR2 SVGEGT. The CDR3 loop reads CASSPRVGGNYGYTF. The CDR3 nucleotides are TGTGCCAGCAGTCCCCGTGTAGGGGGTAACTATGGCTACACCTTC.

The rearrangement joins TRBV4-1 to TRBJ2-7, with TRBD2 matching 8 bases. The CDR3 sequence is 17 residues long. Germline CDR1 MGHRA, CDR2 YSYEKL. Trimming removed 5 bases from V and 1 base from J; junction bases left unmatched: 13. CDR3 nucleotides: TGCGCCAGCAGCTTTCGGAGGAACGGGGGGGGATCCTACGAGCAGTACTTC. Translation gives CASSFRRNGGGSYEQYF.

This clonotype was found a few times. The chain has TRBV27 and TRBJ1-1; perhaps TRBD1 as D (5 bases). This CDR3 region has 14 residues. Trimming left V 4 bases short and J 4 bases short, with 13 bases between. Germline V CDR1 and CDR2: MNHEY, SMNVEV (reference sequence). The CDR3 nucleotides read TGTGCCAGCAGTTCCCTTGGGGGAGCCACTGAAGCTTTCTTT. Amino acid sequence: CASSSLGGATEAFF.

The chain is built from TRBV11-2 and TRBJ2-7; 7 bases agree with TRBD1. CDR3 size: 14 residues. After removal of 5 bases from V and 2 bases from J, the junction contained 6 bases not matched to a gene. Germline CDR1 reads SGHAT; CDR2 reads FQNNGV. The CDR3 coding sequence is TGTGCCAGCAGCCTACAGGGGAGAACCTACGAGCAGTACGTC. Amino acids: CASSLQGRTYEQYV.

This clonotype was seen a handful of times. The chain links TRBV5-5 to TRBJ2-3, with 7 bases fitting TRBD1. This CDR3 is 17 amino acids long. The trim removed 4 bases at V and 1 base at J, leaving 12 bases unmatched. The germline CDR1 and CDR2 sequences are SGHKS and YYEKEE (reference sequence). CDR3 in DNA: TGTGCCAGCAGCATAGACAGGGAATTTTTCGGCACAGATACGCAGTATTTT. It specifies CASSIDREFFGTDTQYF.

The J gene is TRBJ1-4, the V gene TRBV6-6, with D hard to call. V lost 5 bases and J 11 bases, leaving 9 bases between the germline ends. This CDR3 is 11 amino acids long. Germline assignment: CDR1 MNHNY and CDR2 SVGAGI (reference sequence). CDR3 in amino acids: CASSQNSKLFF. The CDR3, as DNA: TGTGCCAGCAGTCAAAACTCTAAACTGTTTTTT.

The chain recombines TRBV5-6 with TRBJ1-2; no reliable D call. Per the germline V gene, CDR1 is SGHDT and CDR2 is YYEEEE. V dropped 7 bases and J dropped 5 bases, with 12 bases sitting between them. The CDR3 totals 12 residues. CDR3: CASGPRGYGYTF. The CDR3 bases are TGTGCCAGCGGACCCCGGGGTTATGGCTACACCTTC.

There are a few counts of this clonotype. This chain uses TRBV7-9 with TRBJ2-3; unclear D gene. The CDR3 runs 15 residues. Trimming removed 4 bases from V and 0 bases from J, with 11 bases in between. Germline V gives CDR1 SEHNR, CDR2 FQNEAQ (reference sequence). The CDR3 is CASSSRDWSTDTQYF. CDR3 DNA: TGTGCCAGCAGCTCAAGGGATTGGAGCACAGATACGCAGTATTTT. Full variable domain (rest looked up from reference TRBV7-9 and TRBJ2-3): DTGVSQNPRHKITKRGQNVTFRCDPISEHNRLYWYRQTLGQGPEFLTYFQNEAQLEKSRLLSDRFSAERPKGSFSTLEIQRTEQGDSAMYLCASSSRDWSTDTQYFGPGTRLTVL.

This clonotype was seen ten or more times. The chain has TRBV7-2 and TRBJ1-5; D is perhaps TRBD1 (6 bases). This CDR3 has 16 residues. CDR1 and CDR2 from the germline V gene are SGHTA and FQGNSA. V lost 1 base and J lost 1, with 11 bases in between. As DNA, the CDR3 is TGTGCCAGCAGCTTAGGCGGAGGGGGGAGCAATCAGCCCCAGCATTTT. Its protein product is CASSLGGGGSNQPQHF.

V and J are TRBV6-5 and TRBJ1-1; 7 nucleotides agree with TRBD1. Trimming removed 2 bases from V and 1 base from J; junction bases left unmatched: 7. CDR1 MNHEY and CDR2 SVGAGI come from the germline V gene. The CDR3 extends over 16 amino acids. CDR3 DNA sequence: TGTGCCAGCAGTTACACCTGGACAGGAGCGAACACTGAAGCTTTCTTT. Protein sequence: CASSYTWTGANTEAFF.